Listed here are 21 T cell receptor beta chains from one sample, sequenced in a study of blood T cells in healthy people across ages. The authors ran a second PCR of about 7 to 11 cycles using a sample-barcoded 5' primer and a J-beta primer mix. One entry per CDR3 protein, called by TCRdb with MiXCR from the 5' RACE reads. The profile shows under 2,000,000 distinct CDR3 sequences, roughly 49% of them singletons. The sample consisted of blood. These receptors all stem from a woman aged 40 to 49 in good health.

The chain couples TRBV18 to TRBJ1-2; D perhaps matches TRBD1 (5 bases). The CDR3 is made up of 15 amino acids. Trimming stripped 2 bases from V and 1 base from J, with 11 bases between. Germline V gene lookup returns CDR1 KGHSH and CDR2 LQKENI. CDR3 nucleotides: TGTGCCAGCTCACCATATGGGGGGAGTAACTATGGCTACACCTTC. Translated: CASSPYGGSNYGYTF.

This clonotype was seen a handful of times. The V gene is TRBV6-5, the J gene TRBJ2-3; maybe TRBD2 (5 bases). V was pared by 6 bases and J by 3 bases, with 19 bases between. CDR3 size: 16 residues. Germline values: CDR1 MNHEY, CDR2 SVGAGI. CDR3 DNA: TGTGCCAGCAGACACCGGAGGTCCGCGGTAACAGATACGCAGTATTTT. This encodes CASRHRRSAVTDTQYF.

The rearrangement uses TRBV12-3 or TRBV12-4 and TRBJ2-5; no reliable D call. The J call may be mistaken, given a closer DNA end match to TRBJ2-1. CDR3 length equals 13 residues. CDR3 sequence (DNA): TGTGCCAGCAGTCCTCAGTACCAAGAGACCCAGTTCTTC. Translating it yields CASSPQYQETQFF.

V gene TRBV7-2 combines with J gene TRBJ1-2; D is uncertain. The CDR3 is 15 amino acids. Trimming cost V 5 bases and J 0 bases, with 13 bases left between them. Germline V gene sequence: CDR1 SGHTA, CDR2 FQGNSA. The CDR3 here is CASSAAREPNYGYTF. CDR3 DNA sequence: TGTGCCAGCAGCGCGGCCAGAGAACCTAACTATGGCTACACCTTC.

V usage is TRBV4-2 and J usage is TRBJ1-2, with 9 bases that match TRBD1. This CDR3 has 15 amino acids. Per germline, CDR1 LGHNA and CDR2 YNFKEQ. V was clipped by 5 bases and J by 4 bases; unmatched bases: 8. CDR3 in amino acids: CASSTRTGAGYGYTF. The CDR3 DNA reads TGTGCCAGCAGCACCCGGACAGGGGCAGGCTATGGCTACACCTTC.

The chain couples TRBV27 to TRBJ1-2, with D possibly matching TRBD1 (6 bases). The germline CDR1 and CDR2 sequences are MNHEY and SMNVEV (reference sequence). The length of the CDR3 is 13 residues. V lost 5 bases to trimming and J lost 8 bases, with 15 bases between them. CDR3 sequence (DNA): TGTGCCAGCAGTGAGGCAGGGGCCGAGGGCTACACCTTC. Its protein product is CASSEAGAEGYTF.

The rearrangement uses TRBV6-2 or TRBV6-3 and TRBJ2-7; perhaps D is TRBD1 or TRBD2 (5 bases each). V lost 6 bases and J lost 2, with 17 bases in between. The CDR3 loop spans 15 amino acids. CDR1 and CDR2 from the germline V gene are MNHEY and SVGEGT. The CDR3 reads CASSPSGTIAYEQYF. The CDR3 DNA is TGTGCCAGCAGCCCCTCCGGGACGATTGCCTACGAGCAGTACTTC.

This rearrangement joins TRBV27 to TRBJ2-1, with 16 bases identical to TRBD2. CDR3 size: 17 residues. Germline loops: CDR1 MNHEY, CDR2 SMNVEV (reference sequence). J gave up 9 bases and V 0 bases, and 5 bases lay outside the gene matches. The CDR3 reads CASSLSGLAGGWGEQFF. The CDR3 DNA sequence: TGTGCCAGCAGTTTATCGGGACTAGCGGGAGGGTGGGGTGAGCAGTTCTTC.

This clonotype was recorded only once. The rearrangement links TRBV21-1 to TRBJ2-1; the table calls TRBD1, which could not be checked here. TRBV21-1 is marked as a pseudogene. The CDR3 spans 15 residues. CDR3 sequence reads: CASSPRTGACNEQFF. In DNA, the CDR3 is TGTGCCAGCAGCCCTCGCACAGGGGCGTGCAATGAGCAGTTCTTC.

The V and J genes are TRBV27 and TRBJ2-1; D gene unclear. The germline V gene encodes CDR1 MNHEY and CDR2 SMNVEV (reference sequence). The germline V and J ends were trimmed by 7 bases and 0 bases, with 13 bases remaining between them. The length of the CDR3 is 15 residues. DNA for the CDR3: TGTGCCAGCATCCAGACCTTAAACTCCTACAATGAGCAGTTCTTC. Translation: CASIQTLNSYNEQFF.

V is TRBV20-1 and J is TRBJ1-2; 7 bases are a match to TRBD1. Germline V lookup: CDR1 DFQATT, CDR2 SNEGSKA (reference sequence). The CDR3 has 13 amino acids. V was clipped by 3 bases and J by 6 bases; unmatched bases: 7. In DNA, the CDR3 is TGCAGTGCTAGTGGCAGGGGGATTGATGGCTACACCTTC. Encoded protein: CSASGRGIDGYTF.

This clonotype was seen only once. The CDR3 protein is CASRETKPGQGARGANVLTF. The CDR3 region has the DNA TGTGCCAGCAGGGAAACGAAGCCGGGACAGGGGGCGCGTGGGGCCAACGTCCTGACTTTC. The chain carries TRBV9 and TRBJ2-6; 12 nucleotides line up with TRBD1. V was pared by 5 bases and J by 3 bases, with 15 bases of the junction left unmatched. Germline CDR1 reads SGDLS; CDR2 reads YYNGEE. This CDR3 spans 20 amino acids.

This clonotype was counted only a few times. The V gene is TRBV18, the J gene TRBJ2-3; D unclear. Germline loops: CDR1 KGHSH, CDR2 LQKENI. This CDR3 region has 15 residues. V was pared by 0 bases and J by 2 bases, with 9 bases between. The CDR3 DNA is TGTGCCAGCTCACCACCGGGCAGGAACACAGATACGCAGTATTTT. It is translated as CASSPPGRNTDTQYF.

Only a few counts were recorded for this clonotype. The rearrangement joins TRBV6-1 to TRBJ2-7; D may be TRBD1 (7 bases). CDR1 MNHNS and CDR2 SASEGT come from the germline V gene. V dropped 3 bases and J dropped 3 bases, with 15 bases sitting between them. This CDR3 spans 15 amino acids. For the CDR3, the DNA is TGTGCCAGCAGTGATAGCGGCAGGGGGAGCTACGAGCAGTACTTC. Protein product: CASSDSGRGSYEQYF.

CDR3 DNA: TGTGCCAGCAGCCAGCCTACGAAACTAGCGGGGGGGCAAAGGGGCAATGAGCAGTTCTTC. Translation: CASSQPTKLAGGQRGNEQFF. This rearrangement joins TRBV3-1 to TRBJ2-1; 13 bases agree with TRBD2. The V gene end was trimmed by 3 bases and the J gene end by 6 bases; junction bases not matched to a gene: 17. Germline values: CDR1 LGHDT, CDR2 YNNKEL (reference sequence). There are 20 residues in the CDR3.

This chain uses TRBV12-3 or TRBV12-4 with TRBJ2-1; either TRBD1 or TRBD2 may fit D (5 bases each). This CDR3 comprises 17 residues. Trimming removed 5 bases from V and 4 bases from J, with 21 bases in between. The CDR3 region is CASSRGTASWEYNEQFF. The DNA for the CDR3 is TGTGCCAGCAGTCGTGGGACGGCTTCCTGGGAGTACAATGAGCAGTTCTTC.

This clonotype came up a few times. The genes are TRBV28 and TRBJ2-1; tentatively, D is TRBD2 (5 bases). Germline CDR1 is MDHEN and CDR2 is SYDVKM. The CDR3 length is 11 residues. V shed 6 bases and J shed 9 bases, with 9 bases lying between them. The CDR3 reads CASRQRGEQFF. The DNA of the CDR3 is TGTGCCAGCAGACAACGGGGTGAGCAGTTCTTC.

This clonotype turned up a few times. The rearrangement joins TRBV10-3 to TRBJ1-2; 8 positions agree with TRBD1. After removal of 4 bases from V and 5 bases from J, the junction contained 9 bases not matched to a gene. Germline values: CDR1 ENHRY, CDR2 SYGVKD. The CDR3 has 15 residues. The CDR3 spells CAISALGQGAYGYTF. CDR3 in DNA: TGTGCCATCAGTGCTCTAGGGCAGGGGGCGTATGGCTACACCTTC.

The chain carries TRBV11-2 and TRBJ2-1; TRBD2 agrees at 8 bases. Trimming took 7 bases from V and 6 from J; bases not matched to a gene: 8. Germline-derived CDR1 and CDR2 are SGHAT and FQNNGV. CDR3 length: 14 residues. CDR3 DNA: TGTGCCAGCACCCGAGGCGGGGGGCCCAATGAGCAGTTCTTC. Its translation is CASTRGGGPNEQFF.

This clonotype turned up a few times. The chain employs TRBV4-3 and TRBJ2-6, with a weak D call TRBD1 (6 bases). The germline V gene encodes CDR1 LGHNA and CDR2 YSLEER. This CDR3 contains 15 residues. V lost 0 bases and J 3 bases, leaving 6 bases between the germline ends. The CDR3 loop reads CASSQEGGGANVLTF. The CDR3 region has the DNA TGCGCCAGCAGCCAAGAAGGGGGTGGGGCCAACGTCCTGACTTTC.

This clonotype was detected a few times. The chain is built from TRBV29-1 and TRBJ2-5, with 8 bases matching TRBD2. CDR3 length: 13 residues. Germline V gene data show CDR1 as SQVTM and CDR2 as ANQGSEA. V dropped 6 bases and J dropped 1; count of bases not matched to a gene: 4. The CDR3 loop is CSVARGGQETQYF. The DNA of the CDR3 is TGCAGCGTCGCCCGGGGGGGCCAAGAGACCCAGTACTTC.